This passage covers 28 T cell receptor beta chains from one sample sequenced in a study of T cell responses to AZD1222 COVID-19 vaccine. Some clones are missing from TCRdb's copy, which holds only in-frame ones; the method was immunoSEQ multiplex PCR. Of around 160,000 clones in the sample, roughly nine tenths were seen once. The specimen was peripheral blood, collected 28 days after the second AZD1222 dose. The receptors were gathered from an adult who received the AZD1222 COVID-19 vaccine.

This rearrangement joins TRBV7-6 to TRBJ2-7; 10 bases line up with TRBD2. The CDR3 consists of 15 residues. V shed 1 base and J 4 bases; nucleotides not matched to a gene: 4. CDR1 is SGHVS and CDR2 is FNYEAQ in the germline V gene. The CDR3 bases are TGTGCCAGCAGCTTAGGAGCGGGAGGGCCATACGAGCAGTACTTC. This encodes CASSLGAGGPYEQYF.

This chain links TRBV3-1 (or the pseudogene TRBV3-2) with TRBJ2-1; TRBD1 matches 7 bases. The V gene end was trimmed by 4 bases and the J gene end by 0 bases; junction bases not matched to a gene: 3. In germline, CDR1 is LGHDT, CDR2 YNNKEL (reference sequence). This CDR3 has 15 amino acids. CDR3 bases: TGTGCCAGCAGCCTGGGACAGAGCTCCTACAATGAGCAGTTCTTC. Its translation: CASSLGQSSYNEQFF.

The J gene is TRBJ1-4, the V gene TRBV30; no definite D call. Trimming took off 0 bases at V and 8 bases at J, with 10 bases between the two ends. CDR1 and CDR2 from the germline V gene are GTSNPN and SVGIG (reference sequence). The CDR3 is made up of 13 amino acids. The CDR3: CAWSVRSWEKLFF. Written as DNA, the CDR3 is TGTGCCTGGAGTGTACGGTCGTGGGAAAAACTGTTTTTT.

The rearrangement joins TRBV5-4 to TRBJ1-1; D unclear. The CDR3 extends over 19 amino acids. Trimming stripped 0 bases from V and 1 base from J, with 22 bases between. Per the germline V gene, CDR1 is SGHNT and CDR2 is YYREEE (reference sequence). Here the CDR3 reads CASSLEAAIKIGGNTEAFF. Here the CDR3 DNA reads TGTGCCAGCAGCTTGGAGGCGGCCATAAAGATCGGCGGGAACACTGAAGCTTTCTTT.

The gene calls are TRBV18 and TRBJ1-1; 9 bases align to TRBD1. Germline V lookup: CDR1 KGHSH, CDR2 LQKENI. Trimming took 4 bases from V and 5 from J; bases not matched to a gene: 11. The CDR3 contains 16 residues. CDR3 loop: CASSRKGQGSDTEAFF. CDR3 DNA sequence: TGTGCCAGCTCACGAAAGGGACAGGGATCGGATACTGAAGCTTTCTTT.

Remarks on this clone: Different DNA sequences within this sample yield the same CDR3. This sequence joins TRBV7-8 and TRBJ1-5; unclear D gene. Germline loops: CDR1 SGHVS, CDR2 FQNEAQ. The CDR3 consists of 15 residues. V lost 1 base and J lost 0, with 7 bases in between. DNA of the CDR3: TGTGCCAGCAGCTTAGATGAGGCTAGCAATCAGCCCCAGCATTTT. As protein: CASSLDEASNQPQHF.

This clone has a single count. J is TRBJ1-3 and V is TRBV5-1; D remains unclear. The germline V gene encodes CDR1 SGHRS and CDR2 YFSETQ. The CDR3 is made up of 15 amino acids. Between the trimmed V and J ends, which lost 2 bases and 0 bases, there was a span of 9 bases. The chain's CDR3 is CASSFGPNSGNTIYF. The CDR3 nucleotides are TGCGCCAGCAGCTTTGGACCGAACTCTGGAAACACCATATATTTT.

This rearrangement joins TRBV6-6 to TRBJ1-1, with D possibly matching TRBD1 (6 bases). Germline lookup yields CDR1 MNHNY and CDR2 SVGAGI (reference sequence). V lost 7 bases, J lost 1 base, and 7 bases lay in between. CDR3 length: 12 amino acids. The CDR3 nucleotides are TGTGCCAGCAAGGACAGGAACACTGAAGCTTTCTTT. Translated: CASKDRNTEAFF.

This chain connects TRBV19 to TRBJ1-4, with 7 bases fitting TRBD1. Germline CDR1 and CDR2: LNHDA and SQIVND (reference sequence). The CDR3 totals 16 residues. The V gene end was trimmed by 3 bases and the J gene end by 7 bases; junction bases not matched to a gene: 11. CDR3 sequence reads: CASSMSTTGVPEKLFF. As DNA, the CDR3 is TGTGCCAGTAGTATGAGTACTACAGGGGTTCCTGAAAAACTGTTTTTT.

V and J are TRBV2 and TRBJ2-5, with TRBD2 identical over 11 bases. With 5 bases clipped from V and 3 bases from J, the junction kept 5 bases outside the gene matches. The CDR3 loop spans 15 amino acids. Germline V gene data show CDR1 as SNHLY and CDR2 as FYNNEI. Here the CDR3 reads CASSFSGRGKETQYF. CDR3 nucleotides: TGTGCCAGCAGTTTTAGCGGGAGGGGAAAAGAGACCCAGTACTTC.

The V gene is TRBV29-1, the J gene TRBJ1-2; D call uncertain. This CDR3 has 13 residues. The V end lost 1 base, the J end lost 8 bases, and 14 bases lay between the germline ends. The V gene's germline CDR1 is SQVTM and CDR2 ANQGSEA. The CDR3 loop reads CSVEGQPRGGYTF. The CDR3 coding sequence is TGCAGCGTTGAAGGGCAGCCTCGCGGGGGCTACACCTTC.

The V gene is TRBV19, the J gene TRBJ2-5; D is possibly TRBD2 (6 bases). From germline, CDR1 is LNHDA and CDR2 SQIVND (reference sequence). The germline V and J ends were trimmed by 5 bases and 1 base, with 8 bases remaining between them. The CDR3 spans 13 residues. CDR3 in DNA: TGTGCCAGTAGTGTGGGACTCCAAGAGACCCAGTACTTC. Its translation is CASSVGLQETQYF.

This clone has more than one count but fewer than ten. This chain links TRBV12-3 or TRBV12-4 with TRBJ1-5; perhaps TRBD1 as D (6 bases). Deletions cut 7 bases from V and 4 bases from J, with 11 bases between. The CDR3 is 13 residues long. The CDR3 DNA is TGTGCCAGCATGGTGCAGGGGAATCAGCCCCAGCATTTT. Amino acids: CASMVQGNQPQHF.

The chain is built from TRBV18 and TRBJ1-1; D may be TRBD1 (5 bases). Germline-derived CDR1 and CDR2 are KGHSH and LQKENI. Trimming took off 2 bases at V and 0 bases at J, with 16 bases between the two ends. The length of the CDR3 is 17 residues. CDR3 amino acids: CASSPTPTDTLNTEAFF. The CDR3 bases are TGTGCCAGCTCACCAACTCCGACAGATACTTTGAACACTGAAGCTTTCTTT.

In the case of this clone: Other nucleotide sequences from this sample produce the same CDR3. The chain has TRBV2 and TRBJ2-2; the D gene is possibly TRBD2 (5 bases). Looked up from germline, CDR1 is SNHLY and CDR2 is FYNNEI. This CDR3 region has 13 residues. V dropped 7 bases and J dropped 2 bases, with 8 bases sitting between them. The CDR3 sequence is CASKRLNTGELFF. CDR3 DNA: TGTGCCAGCAAGAGACTAAACACCGGGGAGCTGTTTTTT.

The chain carries TRBV6-6 and TRBJ2-3; D gene uncertain. Trimming shortened V by 0 bases and J by 4 bases, and 5 bases separated the two germline ends. CDR1 is MNHNY and CDR2 is SVGAGI in the germline V gene (reference sequence). The CDR3 spans 13 residues. The CDR3 coding sequence is TGTGCCAGCAGTTACTCGTCGGCAGATACGCAGTATTTT. Encoded protein: CASSYSSADTQYF.

This chain uses TRBV5-1 with TRBJ2-2; TRBD2 aligns across 14 bases. The CDR3 has 18 amino acids. Germline V gene data show CDR1 as SGHRS and CDR2 as YFSETQ. The trim removed 4 bases at V and 5 bases at J, leaving 10 bases unmatched. This CDR3 reads CASSPGTSGGPRTGELFF. CDR3 DNA sequence: TGCGCCAGCAGCCCCGGGACTAGCGGGGGCCCGAGGACCGGGGAGCTGTTTTTT.

The V and J genes are TRBV27 and TRBJ2-1; 10 nucleotides agree with TRBD1. Germline CDR1 MNHEY, CDR2 SMNVEV (reference sequence). This CDR3 contains 18 residues. V shed 5 bases, J shed 3 bases, and the junction held 13 bases outside the gene matches. CDR3 nucleotide sequence: TGTGCCAGCAGTCCACTCATCGGGACAGGGGCCGTCTACAATGAGCAGTTCTTC. Protein: CASSPLIGTGAVYNEQFF.

The rearrangement uses TRBV7-8 and TRBJ2-3; a possible D gene is TRBD2 (6 bases). CDR1 is SGHVS and CDR2 is FQNEAQ in the germline V gene. CDR3 length: 16 residues. V was clipped by 1 base and J by 3 bases, with 14 bases between them. The CDR3 sequence: CASSLEYRAGTDTQYF. The CDR3 DNA follows: TGTGCCAGCAGCTTAGAATATAGGGCGGGGACAGATACGCAGTATTTT.

The V and J genes are TRBV7-9 and TRBJ1-5; a weak D match, TRBD1 (5 bases). The CDR3 has 17 residues. Germline CDR1 reads SEHNR; CDR2 reads FQNEAQ (reference sequence). V was shortened by 5 bases and J by 9 bases, with 26 bases between the two germline ends. The CDR3 sequence is CASSPEGPGPRTRPQHF. CDR3 nucleotide sequence: TGTGCCAGCAGCCCGGAAGGCCCAGGGCCTAGGACGAGGCCCCAGCATTTT.

This clone has just a few counts. CDR3: CASSLGQGRGYTF. Written as DNA, the CDR3 is TGTGCCAGCAGCTTAGGACAGGGAAGAGGCTACACCTTC. The J gene is TRBJ1-2, the V gene TRBV7-9, with 7 nucleotides matching TRBD1. The CDR3 totals 13 residues. CDR1 is SEHNR and CDR2 is FQNEAQ in the germline V gene (reference sequence). V lost 1 base to trimming and J lost 8 bases; unmatched junction nucleotides: 4.

This rearrangement joins TRBV3-1 (or the pseudogene TRBV3-2) to TRBJ2-2; 10 bases align to TRBD1. Unmatched junction bases numbered 10, after V lost 6 bases and J lost 3 bases. Germline-derived CDR1 and CDR2 are LGHDT and YNNKEL (reference sequence). The CDR3 spans 17 residues. This CDR3 is CASRDAGTGVYTGELFF. CDR3 coding DNA: TGTGCCAGCAGGGACGCCGGGACAGGGGTTTACACCGGGGAGCTGTTTTTT.

This chain uses TRBV6-1 with TRBJ1-2, with no clear D. V was trimmed by 1 base and J by 4 bases, leaving 4 bases between them. CDR3 length: 12 amino acids. Germline loops: CDR1 MNHNS, CDR2 SASEGT. This CDR3 is CASSEDFYGYTF. Written as DNA, the CDR3 is TGTGCCAGCAGTGAAGACTTCTATGGCTACACCTTC.

The CDR3 reads CASSIPDRPEKLFF. The CDR3 nucleotides read TGTGCCAGTAGTATTCCGGACAGGCCTGAAAAACTGTTTTTT. This chain joins TRBV19 and TRBJ1-4; 7 bases fit TRBD1. J was trimmed by 7 bases and V by 3 bases; bases with no gene match: 5. The CDR3 has 14 residues. Germline V CDR1 and CDR2: LNHDA, SQIVND (reference sequence).

This clone occurred once. The rearrangement joins TRBV4-2 to TRBJ1-5, with 7 bases fitting TRBD1. Germline values: CDR1 LGHNA, CDR2 YNFKEQ. The CDR3 runs 16 residues. With V trimmed by 0 bases and J by 5 bases, 7 bases remained unmatched. The CDR3 coding sequence is TGTGCCAGCAGCCAAGACCCGGGACAGCCCTATCAGCCCCAGCATTTT. Encoded protein: CASSQDPGQPYQPQHF.

The chain links TRBV24-1 to TRBJ2-2; 8 positions agree with TRBD1. V lost 3 bases, J lost 1 base, and 3 bases stayed unmatched. Germline lookup yields CDR1 KGHDR and CDR2 SFDVKD. This CDR3 spans 16 amino acids. CDR3 DNA sequence: TGTGCCACCAGTGATCCCGGGACAGGGAACACCGGGGAGCTGTTTTTT. It encodes CATSDPGTGNTGELFF.

This sequence joins TRBV29-1 and TRBJ1-4; D remains unclear. Trimming took 4 bases from V and 5 from J, leaving 8 bases between them. Germline V gene data show CDR1 as SQVTM and CDR2 as ANQGSEA. The CDR3 is made up of 12 amino acids. Here the CDR3 reads CSVASRNEKLFF. CDR3 coding DNA: TGCAGCGTTGCCAGCCGAAATGAAAAACTGTTTTTT.

This clone was found a few times. CDR3 DNA: TGTGCCAGCAGTGAAATGGTCCGACAGCCCCAGCATTTT. This gives the protein CASSEMVRQPQHF. The chain links TRBV6-1 to TRBJ1-5; D remains ambiguous. Trimming took 2 bases from V and 7 from J, leaving 9 bases between them. The CDR3 is 13 residues long. Germline CDR1 reads MNHNS; CDR2 reads SASEGT.